This TCR beta chain was sequenced during a study of T cell responses to AZD1222 COVID-19 vaccine. Study-wide points: White British donors predominated, females outnumbered males, and clonal diversity was possibly underestimated. The span of vaccine-associated CD4 TCRs extended across spike, with dominance at 160-218 and 743-854. Baseline seropositives among AZD1222 recipients totaled only five to seven. Sampled repertoires all dated from after the peak T cell response.

V shed 0 bases and J shed 3 bases, with 13 bases lying between them. The length of the CDR3 is 16 residues. Germline-derived CDR1 and CDR2 are SGDLS and YYNGEE. Generated by immunoSEQ multiplex PCR, the TCRdb table keeps only in-frame clones and is missing some. The top ten clones hold around 3.3% of a sample with 90,000 to 120,000 clones, approximately 89% of them seen once. To note about this clone: Antigen specificity is unknown.

This TCR derives from an adult in good health. This chain links TRBV9 with TRBJ1-5; a possible D gene is TRBD1 (6 bases). This material consisted of peripheral blood, taken on day 0 of MenACWY control vaccination. CDR3 loop: CASSVAKGGLNQPQHF. CDR3 bases: TGTGCCAGCAGCGTAGCTAAAGGGGGACTCAATCAGCCCCAGCATTTT.